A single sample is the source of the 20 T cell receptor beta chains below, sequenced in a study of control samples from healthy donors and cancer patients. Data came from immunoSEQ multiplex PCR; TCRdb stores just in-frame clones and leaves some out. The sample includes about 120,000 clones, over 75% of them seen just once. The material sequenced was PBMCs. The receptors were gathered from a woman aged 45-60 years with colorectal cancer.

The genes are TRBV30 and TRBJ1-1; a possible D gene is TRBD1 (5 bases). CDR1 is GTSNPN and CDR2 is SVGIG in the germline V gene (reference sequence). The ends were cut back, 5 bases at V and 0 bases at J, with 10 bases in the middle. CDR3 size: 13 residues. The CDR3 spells CAWCGAMNTEAFF. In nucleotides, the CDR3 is TGTGCCTGGTGTGGGGCCATGAACACTGAAGCTTTCTTT. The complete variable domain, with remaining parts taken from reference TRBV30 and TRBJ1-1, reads SQTIHQWPATLVQPVGSPLSLECTVEGTSNPNLYWYRQAAGRGLQLLFYSVGIGQISSEVPQNLSASRPQDRQFILSSKKLLLSDSGFYLCAWCGAMNTEAFFGQGTRLTVV.

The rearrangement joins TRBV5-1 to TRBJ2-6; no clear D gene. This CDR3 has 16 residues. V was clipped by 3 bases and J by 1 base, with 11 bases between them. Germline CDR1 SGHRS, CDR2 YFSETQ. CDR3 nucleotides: TGCGCCAGCAGCTCCGGACCGGTGTCTGGGGCCAACGTCCTGACTTTC. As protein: CASSSGPVSGANVLTF.

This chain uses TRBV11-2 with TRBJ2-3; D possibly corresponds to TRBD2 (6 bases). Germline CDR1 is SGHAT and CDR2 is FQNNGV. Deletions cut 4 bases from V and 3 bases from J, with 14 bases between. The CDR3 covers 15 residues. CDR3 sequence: CASSYGGTGTDTQYF. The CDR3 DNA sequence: TGTGCCAGCAGCTACGGCGGGACGGGGACAGATACGCAGTATTTT.

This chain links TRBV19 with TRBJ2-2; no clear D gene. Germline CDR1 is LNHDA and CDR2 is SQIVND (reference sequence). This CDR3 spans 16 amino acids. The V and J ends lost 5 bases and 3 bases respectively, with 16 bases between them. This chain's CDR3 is CASSSGLDAYTGELFF. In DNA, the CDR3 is TGTGCCAGTAGTTCCGGCCTTGACGCCTACACCGGGGAGCTGTTTTTT.

The CDR3 protein is CASSPGTSASYEQYF. The CDR3 DNA is TGTGCCAGCAGCCCCGGGACTAGCGCCTCCTACGAGCAGTACTTC. The genes are TRBV5-4 and TRBJ2-7; 10 bases are a match to TRBD2. The CDR3 is 15 residues long. V shed 4 bases, J shed 0 bases, and the junction held 4 bases outside the gene matches. Germline lookup yields CDR1 SGHNT and CDR2 YYREEE (reference sequence).

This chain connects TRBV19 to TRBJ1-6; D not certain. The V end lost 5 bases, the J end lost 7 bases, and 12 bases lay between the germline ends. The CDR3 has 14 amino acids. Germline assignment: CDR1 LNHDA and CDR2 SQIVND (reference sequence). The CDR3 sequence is CASSPGNSNSPLHF. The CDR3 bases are TGTGCCAGTAGTCCGGGGAACAGCAATTCACCCCTCCACTTT.

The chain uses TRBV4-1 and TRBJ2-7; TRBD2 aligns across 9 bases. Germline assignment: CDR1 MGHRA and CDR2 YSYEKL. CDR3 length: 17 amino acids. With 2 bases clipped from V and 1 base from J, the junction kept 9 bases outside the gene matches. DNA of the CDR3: TGCGCCAGCAGCCAAACAGCCAGCGGGAGGTTGTCCTACGAGCAGTACTTC. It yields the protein CASSQTASGRLSYEQYF.

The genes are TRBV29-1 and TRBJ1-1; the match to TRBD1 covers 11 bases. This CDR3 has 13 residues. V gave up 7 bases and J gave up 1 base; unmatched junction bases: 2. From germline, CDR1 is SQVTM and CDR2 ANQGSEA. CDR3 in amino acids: CSAGTGGNTEAFF. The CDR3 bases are TGCAGCGCCGGGACAGGGGGGAACACTGAAGCTTTCTTT. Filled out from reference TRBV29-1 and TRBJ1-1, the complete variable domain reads SAVISQKPSRDICQRGTSLTIQCQVDSQVTMMFWYRQQPGQSLTLIATANQGSEATYESGFVIDKFPISRPNLTFSTLTVSNMSPEDSSIYLCSAGTGGNTEAFFGQGTRLTVV.

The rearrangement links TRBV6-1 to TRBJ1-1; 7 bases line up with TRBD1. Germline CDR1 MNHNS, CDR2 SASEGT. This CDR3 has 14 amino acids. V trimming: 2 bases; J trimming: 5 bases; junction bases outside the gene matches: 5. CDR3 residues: CASSENRGRTEAFF. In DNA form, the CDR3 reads TGTGCCAGCAGTGAAAACAGGGGAAGGACTGAAGCTTTCTTT.

The CDR3, as DNA: TGTGCCATCGGCCCTTCGCAGGGGGCCGGCGAGCAGTACTTC. Translating gives CAIGPSQGAGEQYF. This sequence joins TRBV10-3 and TRBJ2-7; TRBD1 aligns across 8 bases. Germline-derived CDR1 and CDR2 are ENHRY and SYGVKD. V was pared by 8 bases and J by 6 bases, with 12 bases of the junction left unmatched. This CDR3 has 14 residues.

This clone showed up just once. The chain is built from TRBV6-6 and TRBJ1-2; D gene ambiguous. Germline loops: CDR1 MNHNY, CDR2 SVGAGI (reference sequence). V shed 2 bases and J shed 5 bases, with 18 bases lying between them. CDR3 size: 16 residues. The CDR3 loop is CASSYTTTGGSYGYTF. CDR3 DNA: TGTGCCAGCAGTTACACCACTACGGGAGGTTCTTATGGCTACACCTTC.

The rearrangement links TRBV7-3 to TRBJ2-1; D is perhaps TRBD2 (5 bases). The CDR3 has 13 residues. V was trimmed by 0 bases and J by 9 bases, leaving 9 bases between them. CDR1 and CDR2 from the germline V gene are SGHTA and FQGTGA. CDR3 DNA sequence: TGTGCCAGCAGCTTAACATTAGCGACTGAGCAGTTCTTC. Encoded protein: CASSLTLATEQFF.

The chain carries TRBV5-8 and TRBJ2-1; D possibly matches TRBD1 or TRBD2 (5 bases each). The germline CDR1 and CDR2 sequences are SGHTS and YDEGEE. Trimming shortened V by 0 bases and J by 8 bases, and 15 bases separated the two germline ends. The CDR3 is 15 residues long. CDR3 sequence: CASSLDGPGLYEQFF. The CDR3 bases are TGTGCCAGCAGCTTGGATGGACCGGGGCTCTATGAGCAGTTCTTC.

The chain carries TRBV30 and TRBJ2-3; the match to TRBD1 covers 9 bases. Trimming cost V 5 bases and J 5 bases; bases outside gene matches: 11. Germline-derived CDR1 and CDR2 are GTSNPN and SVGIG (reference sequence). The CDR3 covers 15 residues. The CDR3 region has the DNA TGTGCCTGGGGCCCGGGACAGGGTTTCGGAGATACGCAGTATTTT. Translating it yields CAWGPGQGFGDTQYF.

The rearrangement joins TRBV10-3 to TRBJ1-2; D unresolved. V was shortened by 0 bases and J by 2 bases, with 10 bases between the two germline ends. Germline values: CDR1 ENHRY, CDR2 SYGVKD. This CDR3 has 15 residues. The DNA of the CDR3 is TGTGCCATCAGTGAGTCCCGGCAGACGAACTATGGCTACACCTTC. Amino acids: CAISESRQTNYGYTF.

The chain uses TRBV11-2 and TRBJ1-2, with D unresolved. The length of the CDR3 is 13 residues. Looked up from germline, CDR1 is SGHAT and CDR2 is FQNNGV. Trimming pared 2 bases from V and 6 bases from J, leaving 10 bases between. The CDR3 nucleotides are TGTGCCAGCAGCTTACGGTTTAGGGATGGCTACACCTTC. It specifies CASSLRFRDGYTF.

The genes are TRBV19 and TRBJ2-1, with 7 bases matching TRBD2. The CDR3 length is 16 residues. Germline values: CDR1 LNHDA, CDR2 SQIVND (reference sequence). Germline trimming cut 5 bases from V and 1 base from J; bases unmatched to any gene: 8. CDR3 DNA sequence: TGTGCCAGTAGTCCACCTAGCGGACCTTCCTACAATGAGCAGTTCTTC. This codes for CASSPPSGPSYNEQFF.

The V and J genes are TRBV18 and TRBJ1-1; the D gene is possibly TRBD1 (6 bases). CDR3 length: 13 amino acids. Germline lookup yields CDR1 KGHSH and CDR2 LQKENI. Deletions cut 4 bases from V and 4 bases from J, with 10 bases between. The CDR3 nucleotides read TGTGCCAGCTCACTACAGGGTGGCACTGAAGCTTTCTTT. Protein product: CASSLQGGTEAFF.

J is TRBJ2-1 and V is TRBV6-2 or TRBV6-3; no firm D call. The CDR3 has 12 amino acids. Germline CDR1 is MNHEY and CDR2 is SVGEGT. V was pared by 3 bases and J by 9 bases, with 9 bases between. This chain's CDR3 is CASSYPSLEQFF. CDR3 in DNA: TGTGCCAGCAGTTATCCGAGTCTTGAGCAGTTCTTC.

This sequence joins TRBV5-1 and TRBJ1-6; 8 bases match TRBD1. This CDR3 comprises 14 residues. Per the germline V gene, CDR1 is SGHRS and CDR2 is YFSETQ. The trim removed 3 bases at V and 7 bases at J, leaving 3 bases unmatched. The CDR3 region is CASSSGQENSPLHF. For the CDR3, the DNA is TGCGCCAGCAGCTCGGGACAGGAAAATTCACCCCTCCACTTT. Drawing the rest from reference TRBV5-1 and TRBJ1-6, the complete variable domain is KAGVTQTPRYLIKTRGQQVTLSCSPISGHRSVSWYQQTPGQGLQFLFEYFSETQRNKGNFPGRFSGRQFSNSRSEMNVSTLELGDSALYLCASSSGQENSPLHFGNGTRLTVT.